The sequence of this T cell receptor beta chain was determined in a study of regulatory T cells in long-lasting Graves disease. General study results and limits: There were preferences for TRBV28, TRBJ1-2 and TRBJ2-5 in persistent disease. A limited number of samples was an acknowledged limitation. Sharing of public clonotypes was greater in persistent patients (2,741) than in new patients (around 880).

As to time point: newly diagnosed GD, antithyroid drugs for less than 3 months. The TCR library was made from RNA that had been extracted from PBMCs in TRIzol. Combining iRepertoire HTBI primers with Arm-PCR of CDR3 regions, the authors built TCR beta libraries. In TCRdb, the multiplex PCR reads were re-called with MiXCR into one record per CDR3 protein. The top ten hold about 10% of the sample, which has under 500,000 distinct CDR3 sequences, 16% seen once. The CDR3 is 16 residues long. Trimming took off 1 base at V and 4 bases at J, with 11 bases between the two ends. CDR1 MGHDK and CDR2 SYGVNS come from the germline V gene. A word on this clonotype: Its antigen is not known.

These data were also reused for a study on T cells in Graves' hyperthyroidism and ophthalmopathy. That work adds: By a 13 V-J model, ophthalmopathy was set apart from stable hyperthyroidism.

The sample consisted of peripheral blood mononuclear cells (PBMCs), taken at new diagnosis, from a patient treated with antithyroid drugs. This chain joins TRBV25-1 and TRBJ1-6; D gene uncertain. This receptor was taken from a woman in her twenties or thirties with Graves disease. CDR3 loop: CASSESAAIYNSPLHF. CDR3 DNA sequence: TGTGCCAGCAGTGAATCGGCAGCAATATATAATTCACCCCTCCACTTT.